This T cell receptor beta chain derives from a study of cytomegalovirus exposure and HLA in healthy donors. Findings and caveats of the study: In a later analysis, HLA-associated beta chains showed higher expansion and lower generation probabilities than comparable chains. Rarity held for most TCR sequences, but there were some public TCRs that occurred in many donors. The classifier reportedly diagnosed cytomegalovirus status with high sensitivity and specificity.

Comments on this clone: Its target is not known.

With 5 bases removed from V and 4 bases from J, the gap between germline ends came to 12 bases. CDR1 and CDR2 (germline): SGHNT, YENEEA. The CDR3 runs 14 residues. In the PCR, 60 Vbeta and 13 Jbeta primers were used. Assay: immunoSEQ multiplex PCR; the TCRdb copy retains only in-frame clones and omits some. Here the sample table reports some 150,000 clones. V is TRBV11-3 and J is TRBJ2-1; a weak D match, TRBD1 (5 bases). The TCR was taken from a woman younger than 30 in good health and CMV-seronegative. Sequencing was done on a sample of PBMCs. CDR3: CASSPHRTYNEQFF. The CDR3 DNA reads as TGTGCCAGCAGCCCCCACCGGACATACAATGAGCAGTTCTTC. The variable domain in full, completed from reference TRBV11-3 and TRBJ2-1, reads EAGVVQSPRYKIIEKKQPVAFWCNPISGHNTLYWYLQNLGQGPELLIRYENEEAVDDSQLPKDRFSAERLKGVDSTLKIQPAELGDSAVYLCASSPHRTYNEQFFGPGTRLTVL.